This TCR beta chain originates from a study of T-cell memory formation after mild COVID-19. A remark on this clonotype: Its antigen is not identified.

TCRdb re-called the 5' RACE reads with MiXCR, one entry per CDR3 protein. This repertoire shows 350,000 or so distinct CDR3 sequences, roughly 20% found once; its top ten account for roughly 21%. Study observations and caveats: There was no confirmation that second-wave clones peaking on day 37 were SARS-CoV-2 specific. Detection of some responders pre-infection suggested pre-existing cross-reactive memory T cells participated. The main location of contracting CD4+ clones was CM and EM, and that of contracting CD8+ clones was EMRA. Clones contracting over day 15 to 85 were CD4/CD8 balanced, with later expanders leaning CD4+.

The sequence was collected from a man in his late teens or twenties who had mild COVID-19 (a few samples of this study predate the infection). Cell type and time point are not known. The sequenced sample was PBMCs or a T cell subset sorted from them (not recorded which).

The CDR3 DNA reads as TGTGCCAGTAGTACGGGACTAGCGGGGGACCAAGAGACCCAGTACTTC. This codes for CASSTGLAGDQETQYF. This rearrangement joins TRBV19 to TRBJ2-5; 14 bases are shared with TRBD2. Germline-derived CDR1 and CDR2 are LNHDA and SQIVND (reference sequence). The CDR3 consists of 16 residues. Trimming cost V 4 bases and J 0 bases; bases outside gene matches: 1.